A single sample is the source of the 15 T cell receptor beta chains below, sequenced in a study of cytomegalovirus exposure and HLA in healthy donors (dated by TCRdb to 2016 to 2017). Libraries were made using the immunoSEQ multiplex PCR assay. The multiplex PCR relied on a mix of 60 forward primers for TCR Vbeta segments and 13 reverse primers for TCR Jbeta segments. TCRdb carries this immuneACCESS record with in-frame sequences only. Its versions omit some clonotypes, under half of them owing to an unresolved V gene in the studies checked, with the rest unexplained. The sample table contains some 100,000 clones; only one count was recorded for 77% of them. About 10% of the sample rests with the top ten. Sequenced material: PBMCs. Receptors originate from a man between 35 and 55 years old in good health and CMV-seropositive.

The table lists this clone with a few counts. The V gene is TRBV6-5, the J gene TRBJ2-3; TRBD2 aligns across 8 bases. This CDR3 region has 14 residues. V lost 6 bases, J lost 11 bases, and 13 bases stayed unmatched. Germline assignment: CDR1 MNHEY and CDR2 SVGAGI. DNA for the CDR3: TGTGCCAGCAGCGTCGGGGGGGGGCGCGTGGTGCAGTATTTT. This codes for CASSVGGGRVVQYF.

The rearrangement joins TRBV11-2 to TRBJ1-6; 7 bases line up with TRBD1. CDR3 length: 16 residues. V lost 1 base, J lost 7 bases, and 7 bases stayed unmatched. Germline V gives CDR1 SGHAT, CDR2 FQNNGV. CDR3 residues: CASSLGQGWANSPLHF. For the CDR3, the DNA is TGTGCCAGCAGCTTAGGACAGGGCTGGGCAAATTCACCCCTCCACTTT. Complete variable domain (other parts from reference TRBV11-2 and TRBJ1-6): EAGVAQSPRYKIIEKRQSVAFWCNPISGHATLYWYQQILGQGPKLLIQFQNNGVVDDSQLPKDRFSAERLKGVDSTLKIQPAKLEDSAVYLCASSLGQGWANSPLHFGNGTRLTVT.

V is TRBV7-3 and J is TRBJ1-5, with D uncertain. The CDR3 is made up of 15 amino acids. Germline-derived CDR1 and CDR2 are SGHTA and FQGTGA. With 5 bases removed from V and 1 base from J, the gap between germline ends came to 12 bases. CDR3 sequence: CASSLLETSNQPQHF. The CDR3 bases are TGTGCCAGCAGCCTGCTGGAGACCAGCAATCAGCCCCAGCATTTT.

The chain employs TRBV5-6 and TRBJ1-6; D gene ambiguous. CDR3 length equals 16 residues. V lost 0 bases, J lost 7 bases, and 14 bases lay in between. Germline CDR1 SGHDT, CDR2 YYEEEE. CDR3 region: CASSLAAGPRNSPLHF. CDR3 bases: TGTGCCAGCAGCTTGGCGGCGGGTCCTAGGAATTCACCCCTCCACTTT.

This chain joins TRBV7-2 and TRBJ1-1, with D perhaps TRBD1 (5 bases). V dropped 3 bases and J dropped 0 bases, with 14 bases sitting between them. Germline loops: CDR1 SGHTA, CDR2 FQGNSA. The CDR3 loop spans 16 amino acids. The CDR3 loop is CASSFGWGGLNTEAFF. For the CDR3, the DNA is TGTGCCAGCAGCTTTGGCTGGGGGGGGTTGAACACTGAAGCTTTCTTT.

This clone was seen a single time. The rearrangement uses TRBV29-1 and TRBJ2-7; D is perhaps TRBD1 (6 bases). V shed 3 bases and J shed 1 base, with 10 bases lying between them. Looked up from germline, CDR1 is SQVTM and CDR2 is ANQGSEA. The CDR3 runs to 13 residues. The chain's CDR3 is CSVELGTSYEQYF. The CDR3 DNA reads TGCAGCGTTGAGTTAGGGACATCCTACGAGCAGTACTTC.

The chain joins TRBV30 to TRBJ1-2; D uncertain. Germline V gene sequence: CDR1 GTSNPN, CDR2 SVGIG (reference sequence). CDR3 size: 15 residues. The V and J ends lost 3 bases and 8 bases respectively, with 22 bases between them. The CDR3 is CAWRSSFYVFRGYTF. In DNA form, the CDR3 reads TGTGCCTGGAGGTCCTCTTTCTATGTTTTTCGGGGCTACACCTTC.

The chain uses TRBV28 and TRBJ2-3; 7 positions match TRBD2. V dropped 5 bases and J dropped 0; count of bases not matched to a gene: 11. Germline loops: CDR1 MDHEN, CDR2 SYDVKM. CDR3 size: 17 residues. CDR3 sequence: CASSPWGRAESTDTQYF. Here the CDR3 DNA reads TGTGCCAGCAGTCCCTGGGGGAGGGCAGAGAGCACAGATACGCAGTATTTT.

This chain connects TRBV19 to TRBJ2-3; 7 positions agree with TRBD1. Germline CDR1 reads LNHDA; CDR2 reads SQIVND (reference sequence). The V gene end was trimmed by 7 bases and the J gene end by 2 bases; junction bases not matched to a gene: 3. The CDR3 covers 13 residues. This chain's CDR3 is CASNGQDTDTQYF. The CDR3 coding sequence is TGTGCCAGTAACGGACAGGACACAGATACGCAGTATTTT.

The gene calls are TRBV4-1 and TRBJ2-7; 8 bases agree with TRBD2. After removal of 2 bases from V and 3 bases from J, the junction contained 6 bases not matched to a gene. CDR3 size: 15 residues. Germline V lookup: CDR1 MGHRA, CDR2 YSYEKL. The CDR3 sequence is CASSQSSGSLYEQYF. The CDR3 coding sequence is TGCGCCAGCAGCCAATCAAGCGGGAGCCTCTACGAGCAGTACTTC.

The chain is built from TRBV4-3 and TRBJ2-1; tentatively, D is TRBD2 (7 bases). V dropped 0 bases and J dropped 8 bases, with 17 bases sitting between them. CDR3 size: 16 residues. From germline, CDR1 is LGHNA and CDR2 YSLEER. This CDR3 is CASSQDLGGGVDEQFF. The DNA for the CDR3 is TGCGCCAGCAGCCAAGATTTGGGGGGGGGCGTGGATGAGCAGTTCTTC.

This clone was detected a few times. CDR3 bases: TGTGCCAGCAGCTTAGTATTGGGACTCCAAGAGACCCAGTACTTC. Translation gives CASSLVLGLQETQYF. This chain connects TRBV7-9 to TRBJ2-5; perhaps TRBD2 as D (6 bases). The V end lost 1 base, the J end lost 1 base, and 10 bases lay between the germline ends. The CDR3 is made up of 15 amino acids. Germline CDR1 and CDR2: SEHNR and FQNEAQ (reference sequence).

The chain is built from TRBV29-1 and TRBJ1-5; 7 bases are shared with TRBD1. Trimming at V came to 6 bases and at J to 0 bases, leaving 5 bases not matched to a gene. Looked up from germline, CDR1 is SQVTM and CDR2 is ANQGSEA. The CDR3 covers 14 residues. CDR3 residues: CSVGQDYSNQPQHF. The CDR3 DNA follows: TGCAGCGTCGGACAGGATTATAGCAATCAGCCCCAGCATTTT.

The V gene is TRBV18, the J gene TRBJ1-4; possibly TRBD1 for D (5 bases). Germline V gives CDR1 KGHSH, CDR2 LQKENI. CDR3 length: 13 amino acids. Trimming removed 6 bases at V and 4 bases at J, with 9 bases between. The CDR3 protein is CASSDGHNEKLFF. For the CDR3, the DNA is TGTGCCAGCTCGGACGGACATAATGAAAAACTGTTTTTT.

The genes are TRBV5-1 and TRBJ1-2; 8 positions agree with TRBD1. Losses at the gene ends were 4 bases for V and 12 bases for J; bases not matched to a gene: 17. The CDR3 sequence is 15 residues long. Germline V lookup: CDR1 SGHRS, CDR2 YFSETQ. CDR3 in DNA: TGCGCCAGCAGCCCAGGCGGACAGGGTAATTGGGACCACACCTTC. This encodes CASSPGGQGNWDHTF.